This entry describes one T cell receptor (beta chain). Its matching antigen is unknown. The data are from a study of lymphopenia after photon versus proton radiotherapy. Study observations and caveats: Oligoclonal CD8+ Temra expansion after nadir drove photon patients' diversity drop. Proton therapy kept repertoires fairly stable, unlike photons, which gained effector/memory cells.

Repertoires were generated with immunoSEQ multiplex PCR, while TCRdb's copy carries only in-frame clones and drops some. The data hold around 30,000 clones, with more than 75% observed a single time. V shed 7 bases, J shed 4 bases, and the junction held 6 bases outside the gene matches. The CDR3 consists of 15 residues. CDR1 is SNHLY and CDR2 is FYNNEI in the germline V gene. The chain is built from TRBV2 and TRBJ2-5, with 13 bases matching TRBD2. The source was peripheral blood, collected from a patient treated with proton-based radiotherapy. The receptor's source is a woman aged 60-75 years with cholangiocarcinoma. Some clones in this sample may be carry-over from other donors' samples. CDR3 coding DNA: TGTGCCAGCACCAGGACTAGCGGGAGTTCAGAGACCCAGTACTTC. It encodes CASTRTSGSSETQYF.